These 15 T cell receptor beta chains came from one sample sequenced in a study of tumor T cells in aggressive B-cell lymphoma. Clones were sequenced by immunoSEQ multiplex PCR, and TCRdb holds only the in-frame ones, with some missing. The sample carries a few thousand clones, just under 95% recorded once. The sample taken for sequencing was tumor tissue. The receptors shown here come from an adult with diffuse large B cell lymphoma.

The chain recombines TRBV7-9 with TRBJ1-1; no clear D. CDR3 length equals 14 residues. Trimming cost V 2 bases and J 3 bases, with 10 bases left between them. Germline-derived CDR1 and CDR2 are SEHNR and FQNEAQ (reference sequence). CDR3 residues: CASSLRGSYTEAFF. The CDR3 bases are TGTGCCAGCAGCTTACGGGGTTCGTACACTGAAGCTTTCTTT.

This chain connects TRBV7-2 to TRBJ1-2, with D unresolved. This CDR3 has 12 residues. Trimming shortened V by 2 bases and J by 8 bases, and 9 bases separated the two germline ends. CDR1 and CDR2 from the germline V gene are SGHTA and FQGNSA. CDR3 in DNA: TGTGCCAGCAGCTTACAGGTAGAGGGCTACACCTTC. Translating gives CASSLQVEGYTF.

CDR3 nucleotide sequence: TGTGCCAGCAGCTTGGTATTAACCGGGAGCTACGAGCAGTACTTC. This sequence encodes CASSLVLTGSYEQYF. V and J are TRBV5-5 and TRBJ2-7; tentatively, D is TRBD2 (6 bases). This CDR3 is built from 15 residues. CDR1 SGHKS and CDR2 YYEKEE come from the germline V gene (reference sequence). V lost 0 bases and J lost 3, with 13 bases in between.

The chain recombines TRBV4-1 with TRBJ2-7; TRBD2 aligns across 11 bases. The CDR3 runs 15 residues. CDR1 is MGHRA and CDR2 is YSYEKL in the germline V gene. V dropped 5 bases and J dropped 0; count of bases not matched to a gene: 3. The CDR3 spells CASSDGTSGSYEQYF. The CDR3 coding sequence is TGCGCCAGCAGCGACGGGACTAGCGGCTCCTACGAGCAGTACTTC.

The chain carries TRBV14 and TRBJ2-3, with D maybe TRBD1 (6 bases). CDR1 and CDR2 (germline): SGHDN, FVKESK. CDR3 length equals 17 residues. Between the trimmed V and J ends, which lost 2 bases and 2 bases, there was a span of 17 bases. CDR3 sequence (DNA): TGTGCCAGCAGCCAATACAGGGTTTTGCAGCCCACAGATACGCAGTATTTT. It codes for CASSQYRVLQPTDTQYF.

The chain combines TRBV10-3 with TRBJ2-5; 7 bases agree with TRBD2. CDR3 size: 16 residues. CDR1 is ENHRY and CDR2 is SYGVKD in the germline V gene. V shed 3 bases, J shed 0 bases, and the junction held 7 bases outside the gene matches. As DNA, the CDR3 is TGTGCCATCAGTGAACGGGGGGTTGAGTACCAAGAGACCCAGTACTTC. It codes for CAISERGVEYQETQYF.

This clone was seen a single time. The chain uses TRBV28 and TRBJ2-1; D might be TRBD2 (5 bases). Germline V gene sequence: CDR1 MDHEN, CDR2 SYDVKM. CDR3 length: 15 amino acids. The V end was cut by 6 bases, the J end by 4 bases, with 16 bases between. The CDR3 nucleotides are TGTGCCAGCAGCCTAGGAGGTCTCGTTTACAATGAGCAGTTCTTC. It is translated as CASSLGGLVYNEQFF.

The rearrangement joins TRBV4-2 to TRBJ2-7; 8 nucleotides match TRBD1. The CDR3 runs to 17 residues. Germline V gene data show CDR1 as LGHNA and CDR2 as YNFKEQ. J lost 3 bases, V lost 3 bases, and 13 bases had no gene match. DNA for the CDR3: TGTGCCAGCAGCCATCTTCCAGGGGGCGGGATGGGCTACGAGCAGTACTTC. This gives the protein CASSHLPGGGMGYEQYF.

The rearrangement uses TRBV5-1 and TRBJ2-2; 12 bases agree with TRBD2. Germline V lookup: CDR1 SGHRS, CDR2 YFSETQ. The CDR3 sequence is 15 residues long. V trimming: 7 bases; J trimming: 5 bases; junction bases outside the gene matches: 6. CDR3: CASGPGLAGTGELFF. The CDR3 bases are TGCGCCAGCGGCCCAGGACTAGCGGGGACCGGGGAGCTGTTTTTT.

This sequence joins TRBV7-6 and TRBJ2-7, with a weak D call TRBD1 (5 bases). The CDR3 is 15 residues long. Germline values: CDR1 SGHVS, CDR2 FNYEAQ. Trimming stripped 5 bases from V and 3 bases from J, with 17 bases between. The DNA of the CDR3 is TGTGCCAGCAGCATTGACAGTAATTCGATCTACGAGCAGTACTTC. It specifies CASSIDSNSIYEQYF. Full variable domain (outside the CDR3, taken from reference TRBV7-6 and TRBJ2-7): GAGVSQSPRYKVTKRGQDVALRCDPISGHVSLYWYRQALGQGPEFLTYFNYEAQQDKSGLPNDRFSAERPEGSISTLTIQRTEQRDSAMYRCASSIDSNSIYEQYFGPGTRLTVT.

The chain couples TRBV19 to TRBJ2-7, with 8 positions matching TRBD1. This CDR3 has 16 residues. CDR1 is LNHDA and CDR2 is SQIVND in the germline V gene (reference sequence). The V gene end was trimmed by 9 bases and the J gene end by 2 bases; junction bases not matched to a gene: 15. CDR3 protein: CASRPHRLTGAYEQYF. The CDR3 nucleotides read TGTGCCAGCCGTCCCCACAGACTGACAGGGGCCTACGAGCAGTACTTC. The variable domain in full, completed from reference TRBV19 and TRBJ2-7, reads DGGITQSPKYLFRKEGQNVTLSCEQNLNHDAMYWYRQDPGQGLRLIYYSQIVNDFQKGDIAEGYSVSREKKESFPLTVTSAQKNPTAFYLCASRPHRLTGAYEQYFGPGTRLTVT.

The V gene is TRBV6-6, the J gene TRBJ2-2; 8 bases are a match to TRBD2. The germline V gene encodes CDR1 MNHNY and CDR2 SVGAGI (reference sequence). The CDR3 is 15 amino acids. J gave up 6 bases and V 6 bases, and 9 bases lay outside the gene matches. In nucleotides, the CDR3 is TGTGCCAGCAGACAGACTAGCGAGGGGGCCGGGGAGCTGTTTTTT. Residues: CASRQTSEGAGELFF.

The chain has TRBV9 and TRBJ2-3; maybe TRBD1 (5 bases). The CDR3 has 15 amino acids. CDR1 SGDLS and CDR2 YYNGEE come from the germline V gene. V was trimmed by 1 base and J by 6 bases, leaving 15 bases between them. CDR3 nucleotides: TGTGCCAGCAGCGTACAAAGTCAGGGTGCGGATACGCAGTATTTT. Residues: CASSVQSQGADTQYF.

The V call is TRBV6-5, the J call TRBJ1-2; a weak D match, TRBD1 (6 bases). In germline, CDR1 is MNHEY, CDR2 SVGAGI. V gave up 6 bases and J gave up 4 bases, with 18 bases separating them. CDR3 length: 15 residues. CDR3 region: CASSPTTLDSYGYTF. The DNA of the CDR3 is TGTGCCAGCAGCCCAACAACCCTGGACAGCTATGGCTACACCTTC.

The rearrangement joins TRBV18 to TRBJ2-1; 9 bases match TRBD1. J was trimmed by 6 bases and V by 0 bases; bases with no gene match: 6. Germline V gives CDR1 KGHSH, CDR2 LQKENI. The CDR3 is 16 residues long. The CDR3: CASSPPRQGVINEQFF. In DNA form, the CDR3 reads TGTGCCAGCTCACCACCCCGACAGGGGGTGATCAATGAGCAGTTCTTC. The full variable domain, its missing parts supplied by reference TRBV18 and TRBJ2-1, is NAGVMQNPRHLVRRRGQEARLRCSPMKGHSHVYWYRQLPEEGLKFMVYLQKENIIDESGMPKERFSAEFPKEGPSILRIQQVVRGDSAAYFCASSPPRQGVINEQFFGPGTRLTVL.